This T cell receptor beta chain was recorded in a study of liver allograft versus peripheral blood T cells. About the research overall: Transplanted livers held T cell receptor repertoires, and these were compared with repertoires in recipients' peripheral blood.

Trimming took 2 bases from V and 2 from J, leaving 6 bases between them. Per germline, CDR1 MNHEY and CDR2 SVGAGI. The CDR3 length is 13 residues. MiXCR, run by TCRdb on the reads, gives a single entry per CDR3 protein. The data contain around 6,100 distinct CDR3 sequences, 15% to 20% of them singletons. This clonotype is classed as medium-sized (0.01 to 0.1%). The antigen remains undetermined. Study conclusions and caveats: Peripheral blood reportedly held T cell receptor repertoires that differed from those inside liver allografts.

This receptor was obtained from a human patient who had a liver transplant. A subset of T cells may come from the graft donor. This chain links TRBV6-5 with TRBJ1-1; D uncertain. As DNA, the CDR3 is TGTGCCAGCAGTTACGGCCCAAACACTGAAGCTTTCTTT. It codes for CASSYGPNTEAFF.